A selection of T cell receptor beta chains follows, all from one sample in a study of cytomegalovirus exposure and HLA in healthy donors. TCRdb keeps only in-frame clones here, not all; method: immunoSEQ multiplex PCR. The profile shows around 130,000 clones, roughly four fifths of them singletons. Sample: PBMCs. Receptors were obtained from a woman between 40 and 55 years old in good health and CMV-seropositive. Each CDR3 is given with its conserved first and last residue. A D gene is named only where the DNA matches it firmly.

V: TRBV28
D: -
J: TRBJ1-2
CDR3: CASSGGFYGYTF

V: TRBV6-1
D: TRBD1
J: TRBJ1-1
CDR3: CASSEAVTGKRTEAFF

V: TRBV18
D: -
J: TRBJ2-1
CDR3: CASSPVRNEQFF

V: TRBV19
D: TRBD1
J: TRBJ2-1
CDR3: CASSMEWDREQFF

V: TRBV6-5
D: -
J: TRBJ1-2
CDR3: CASSYSFSINYGYTF

V: TRBV2
D: TRBD1
J: TRBJ1-3
CDR3: CASSEAQQGDGNTIYF

V: TRBV30
D: TRBD1
J: TRBJ1-3
CDR3: CAWSPAGGTSGNTIYF

V: TRBV6-5
D: TRBD1
J: TRBJ2-1
CDR3: CASRGQGTYNEQFF

V: TRBV5-1
D: TRBD1
J: TRBJ2-5
CDR3: CASSVRTGNGETQYF

V: TRBV11-2
D: TRBD1
J: TRBJ2-1
CDR3: CASSRQGNNEQFF

V: TRBV6-6
D: -
J: TRBJ1-1
CDR3: CASSYGEHTNTEAFF

V: TRBV18
D: -
J: TRBJ1-5
CDR3: CASSPFGGSNQPQHF

V: TRBV6-1
D: TRBD2
J: TRBJ2-3
CDR3: CASRLAGFTDTQYF

V: TRBV5-1
D: TRBD1
J: TRBJ2-1
CDR3: CASSSPGQYNEQFF

V: TRBV5-6
D: -
J: TRBJ2-7
CDR3: CASSLVGGGEQYF

V: TRBV7-2
D: TRBD2
J: TRBJ2-7
CDR3: CASSLMGGSEKQYF

V: TRBV5-1
D: TRBD1
J: TRBJ2-3
CDR3: CASSLEGTGITDTQYF

V: TRBV29-1
D: -
J: TRBJ1-2
CDR3: CSGDTYYGYTF

V: TRBV7-2
D: TRBD2
J: TRBJ2-1
CDR3: CASSLFTSDNEQFF

V: TRBV28
D: -
J: TRBJ1-2
CDR3: CASSFSGPGDGYTF

V: TRBV29-1
D: -
J: TRBJ2-7
CDR3: CSVELFPDSSYEQYF

V: TRBV19
D: -
J: TRBJ2-3
CDR3: CASSIHTADTQYF

V: TRBV27
D: -
J: TRBJ2-5
CDR3: CASSLSGALQETQYF

V: TRBV5-1
D: TRBD2
J: TRBJ2-7
CDR3: CASSLLLAGGDEQYF

V: TRBV29-1
D: -
J: TRBJ2-3
CDR3: CSDGQGGTQYF

V: TRBV6-1
D: -
J: TRBJ2-7
CDR3: CASSEASGGSPYEQYF